This T cell receptor beta chain emerged from a study of T-cell memory formation after mild COVID-19. With regard to this clonotype: The antigen is unknown.

Study findings and constraints: Researchers could not confirm that second-wave clones peaking on day 37 targeted SARS-CoV-2. CD4/CD8 balance characterized clones contracting day 15 to 85, and CD4+ skew characterized later expanders. Some SARS-CoV-2-responding clones were already detected in memory before infection.

With 0 bases removed from V and 0 bases from J, the gap between germline ends came to 17 bases. This CDR3 spans 18 amino acids. CDR1 and CDR2 (germline): SEHNR, FQNEAQ (reference sequence). TCRdb passed the 5' RACE reads through MiXCR, listing each CDR3 protein once. The sample has around 370,000 distinct CDR3 sequences; over 20% are singletons. This chain uses TRBV7-9 with TRBJ1-2; no reliable D call. Source material: PBMCs or a T cell subset sorted from them (not recorded which). This sequence originates from an adult woman who had mild COVID-19 (a few samples of this study predate the infection). Cell type and time point are not known. CDR3 residues: CASSLASIGYETNYGYTF. The CDR3 nucleotides read TGTGCCAGCAGCTTAGCCTCGATCGGGTACGAGACTAACTATGGCTACACCTTC.